A single T cell receptor beta chain is shown here with its context. Antigen unknown. Time point specified: blood 2 weeks post-SBRT. Treatment reported: 15 Gy SBRT to primary tumor, nephrectomy 4 weeks later. Serial blood draws occurred at baseline and 2 and 4 weeks post-SBRT. The patient's renal cell carcinoma had clear cell pathology. This sample was included in a study of radiation and T cells in renal cell carcinoma. Deletions cut 8 bases from V and 8 bases from J, with 15 bases between. The CDR3 spans 12 residues. Per germline, CDR1 MNHEY and CDR2 SMNVEV (reference sequence). Findings and caveats of the study: Top tumor clonotypes rose in blood 2 weeks post-radiation, then contracted. Pretreatment tumor biopsies were lacking, so baseline clonotypes are unknown.

Sequencing used immunoSEQ multiplex PCR; TCRdb keeps in-frame clones, though not all of them. This table holds 100,000 to 150,000 clones, 81% found once. This sequence joins TRBV27 and TRBJ1-2; D unclear. This receptor was identified in a man aged 45-65 years with renal cell carcinoma. The sample here was blood, taken from a patient whose treatment included radiotherapy and nephrectomy. For the CDR3, the DNA is TGTGCCAGCCGAAATTGGGAGTTGGGCTACACCTTC. Encoded protein: CASRNWELGYTF.